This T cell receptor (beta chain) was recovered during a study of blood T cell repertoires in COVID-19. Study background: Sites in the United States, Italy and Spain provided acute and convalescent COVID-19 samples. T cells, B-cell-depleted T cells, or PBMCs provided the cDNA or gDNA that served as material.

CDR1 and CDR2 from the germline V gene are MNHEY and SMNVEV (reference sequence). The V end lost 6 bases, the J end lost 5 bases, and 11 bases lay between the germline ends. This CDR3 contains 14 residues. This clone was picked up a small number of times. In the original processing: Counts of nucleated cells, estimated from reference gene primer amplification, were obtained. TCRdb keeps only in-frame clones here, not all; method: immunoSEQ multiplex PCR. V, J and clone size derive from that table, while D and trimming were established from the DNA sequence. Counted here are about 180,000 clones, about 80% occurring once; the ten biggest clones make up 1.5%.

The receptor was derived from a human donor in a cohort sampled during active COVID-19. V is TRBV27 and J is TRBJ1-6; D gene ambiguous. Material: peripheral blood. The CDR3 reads CASRPWLDNSPLHF. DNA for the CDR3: TGTGCCAGCAGACCATGGCTGGATAATTCACCCCTCCACTTT.